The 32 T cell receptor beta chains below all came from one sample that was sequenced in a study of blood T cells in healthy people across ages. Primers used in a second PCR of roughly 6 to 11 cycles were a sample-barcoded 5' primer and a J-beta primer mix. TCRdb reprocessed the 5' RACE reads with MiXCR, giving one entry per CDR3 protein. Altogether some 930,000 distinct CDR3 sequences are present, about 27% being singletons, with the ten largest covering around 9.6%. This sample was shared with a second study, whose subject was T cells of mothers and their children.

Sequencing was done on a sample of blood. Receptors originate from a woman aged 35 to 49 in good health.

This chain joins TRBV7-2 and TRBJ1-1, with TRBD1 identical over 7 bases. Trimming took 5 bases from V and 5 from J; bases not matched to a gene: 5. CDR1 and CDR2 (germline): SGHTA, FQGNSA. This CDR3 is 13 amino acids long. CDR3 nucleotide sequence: TGTGCCAGCAGCCAACCGACAGGGACTGAAGCTTTCTTT. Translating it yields CASSQPTGTEAFF.

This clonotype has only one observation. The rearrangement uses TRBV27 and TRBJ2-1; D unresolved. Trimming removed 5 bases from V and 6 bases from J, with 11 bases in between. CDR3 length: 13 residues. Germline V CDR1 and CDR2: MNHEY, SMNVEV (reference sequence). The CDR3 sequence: CASSPRRRNEQFF. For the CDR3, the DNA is TGTGCCAGCAGTCCCCGCCGTCGCAATGAGCAGTTCTTC.

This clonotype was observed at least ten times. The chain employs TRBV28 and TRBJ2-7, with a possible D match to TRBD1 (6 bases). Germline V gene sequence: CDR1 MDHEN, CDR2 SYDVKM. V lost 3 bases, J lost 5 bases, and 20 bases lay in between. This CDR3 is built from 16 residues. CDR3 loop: CASSFRGNLRNNEQYF. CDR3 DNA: TGTGCCAGCAGTTTCAGGGGAAATTTAAGAAATAACGAGCAGTACTTC.

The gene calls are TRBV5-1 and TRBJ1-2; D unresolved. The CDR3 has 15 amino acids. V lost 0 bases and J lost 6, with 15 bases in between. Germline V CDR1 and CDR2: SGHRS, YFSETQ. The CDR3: CASSLADGFGNGYTF. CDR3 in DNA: TGCGCCAGCAGCTTGGCCGACGGGTTCGGGAATGGCTACACCTTC.

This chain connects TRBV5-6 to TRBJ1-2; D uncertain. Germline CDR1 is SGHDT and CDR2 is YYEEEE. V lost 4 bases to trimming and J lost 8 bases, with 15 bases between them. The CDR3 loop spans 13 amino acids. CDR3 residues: CASSPSPGGGYTF. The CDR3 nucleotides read TGTGCCAGCAGCCCCAGTCCTGGCGGAGGCTACACCTTC.

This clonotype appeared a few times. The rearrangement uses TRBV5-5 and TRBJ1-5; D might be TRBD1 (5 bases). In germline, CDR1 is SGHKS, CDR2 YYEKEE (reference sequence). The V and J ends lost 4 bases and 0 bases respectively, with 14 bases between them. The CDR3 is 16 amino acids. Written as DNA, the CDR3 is TGTGCCAGCAGCCCCGGGGGTGGGTATAGCAATCAGCCCCAGCATTTT. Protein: CASSPGGGYSNQPQHF. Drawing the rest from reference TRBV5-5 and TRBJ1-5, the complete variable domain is DAGVTQSPTHLIKTRGQQVTLRCSPISGHKSVSWYQQVLGQGPQFIFQYYEKEERGRGNFPDRFSARQFPNYSSELNVNALLLGDSALYLCASSPGGGYSNQPQHFGDGTRLSIL.

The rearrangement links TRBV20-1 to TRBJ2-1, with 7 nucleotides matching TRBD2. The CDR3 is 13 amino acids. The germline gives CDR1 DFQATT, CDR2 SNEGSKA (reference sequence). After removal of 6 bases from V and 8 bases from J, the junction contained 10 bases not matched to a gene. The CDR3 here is CSAKWASGYEQFF. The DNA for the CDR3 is TGCAGTGCCAAGTGGGCTAGCGGCTATGAGCAGTTCTTC.

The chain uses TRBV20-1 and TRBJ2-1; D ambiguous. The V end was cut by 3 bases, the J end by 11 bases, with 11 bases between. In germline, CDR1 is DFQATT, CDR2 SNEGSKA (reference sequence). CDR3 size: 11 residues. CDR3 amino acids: CSASGLTQQFF. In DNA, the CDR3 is TGCAGTGCTAGTGGTTTGACGCAGCAGTTCTTC.

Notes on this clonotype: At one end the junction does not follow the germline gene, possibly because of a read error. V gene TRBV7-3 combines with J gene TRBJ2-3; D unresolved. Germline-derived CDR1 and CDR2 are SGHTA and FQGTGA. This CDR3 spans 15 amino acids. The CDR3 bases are TGTGTCAGCAGCGACCCCGGAACTAGCACAGATACGCAGTATTTT. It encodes CVSSDPGTSTDTQYF.

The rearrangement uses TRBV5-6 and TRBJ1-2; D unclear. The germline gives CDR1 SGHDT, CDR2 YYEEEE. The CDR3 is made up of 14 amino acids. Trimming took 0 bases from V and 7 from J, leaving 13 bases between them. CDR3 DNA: TGTGCCAGCAGCTTGGTGGCAGAGAGGAGTGGCTACACCTTC. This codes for CASSLVAERSGYTF.

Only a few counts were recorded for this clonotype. The CDR3 region is CSARDQAPRGQYF. The CDR3 DNA is TGCAGTGCTAGAGATCAAGCCCCTCGGGGGCAGTACTTC. J is TRBJ2-7 and V is TRBV20-1, with D perhaps matching TRBD2 (5 bases). V was trimmed by 0 bases and J by 9 bases, leaving 15 bases between them. The CDR3 spans 13 residues. The germline V gene encodes CDR1 DFQATT and CDR2 SNEGSKA (reference sequence).

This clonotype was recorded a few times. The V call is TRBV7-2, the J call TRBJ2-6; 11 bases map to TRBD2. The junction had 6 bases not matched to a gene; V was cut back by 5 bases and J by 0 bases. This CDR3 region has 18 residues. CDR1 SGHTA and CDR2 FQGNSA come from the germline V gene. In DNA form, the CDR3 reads TGTGCCAGCAGCCTATCTAGCGGGGGGCACTCTGGGGCCAACGTCCTGACTTTC. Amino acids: CASSLSSGGHSGANVLTF.

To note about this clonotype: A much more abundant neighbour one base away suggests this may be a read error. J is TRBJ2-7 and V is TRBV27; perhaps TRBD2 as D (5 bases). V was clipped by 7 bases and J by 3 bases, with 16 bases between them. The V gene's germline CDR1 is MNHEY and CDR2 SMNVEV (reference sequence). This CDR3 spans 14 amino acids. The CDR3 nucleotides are TGTGCCAGCAAAATAGCGAGAGGGCTCTACGAGCAGTACTTC. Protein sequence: CASKIARGLYEQYF.

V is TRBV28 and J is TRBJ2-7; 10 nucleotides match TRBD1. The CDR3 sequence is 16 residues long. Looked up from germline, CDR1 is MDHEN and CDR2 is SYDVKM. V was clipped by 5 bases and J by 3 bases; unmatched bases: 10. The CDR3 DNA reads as TGTGCCAGCAGTCCACCAATCCGGGACAGGGGCTACGAGCAGTACTTC. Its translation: CASSPPIRDRGYEQYF.

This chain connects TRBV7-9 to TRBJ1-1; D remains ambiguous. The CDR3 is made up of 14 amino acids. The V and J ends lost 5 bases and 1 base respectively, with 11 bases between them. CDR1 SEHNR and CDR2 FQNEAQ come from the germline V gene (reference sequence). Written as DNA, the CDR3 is TGTGCCAGCAGCCTCTCGGTTCAGAACACTGAAGCTTTCTTT. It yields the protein CASSLSVQNTEAFF.

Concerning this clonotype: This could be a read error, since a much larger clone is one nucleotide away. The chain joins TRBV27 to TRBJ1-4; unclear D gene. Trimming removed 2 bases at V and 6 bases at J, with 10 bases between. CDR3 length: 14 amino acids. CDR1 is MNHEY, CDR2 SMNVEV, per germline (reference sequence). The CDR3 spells CASSLSKVDEKLFF. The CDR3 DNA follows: TGTGCCAGCAGTTTAAGCAAGGTAGATGAAAAACTGTTTTTT.

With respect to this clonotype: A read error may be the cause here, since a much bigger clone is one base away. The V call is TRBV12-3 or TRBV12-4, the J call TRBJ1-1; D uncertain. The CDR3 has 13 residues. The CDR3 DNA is TGTGCCTGCAGTTTAGCGCGGTATCCTGAAGCTTTCTTT. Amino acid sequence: CACSLARYPEAFF.

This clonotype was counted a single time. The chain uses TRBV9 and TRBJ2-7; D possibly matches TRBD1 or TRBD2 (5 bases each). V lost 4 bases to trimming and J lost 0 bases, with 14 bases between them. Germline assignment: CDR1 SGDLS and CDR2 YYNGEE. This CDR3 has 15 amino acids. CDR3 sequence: CASSLGTSSSYEQYF. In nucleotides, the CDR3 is TGTGCCAGCAGCCTTGGGACCTCTAGCTCCTACGAGCAGTACTTC.

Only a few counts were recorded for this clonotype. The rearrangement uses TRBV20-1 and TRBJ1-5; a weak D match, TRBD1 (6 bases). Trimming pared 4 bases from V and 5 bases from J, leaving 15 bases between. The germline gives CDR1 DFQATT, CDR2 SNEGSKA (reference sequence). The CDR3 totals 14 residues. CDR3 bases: TGCAGTGCTAATCAGGGGCGGCCGGATCAGCCCCAGCATTTT. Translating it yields CSANQGRPDQPQHF.

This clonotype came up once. The CDR3 spells CASSRGQDEKLFF. CDR3 coding DNA: TGTGCCAGCTCACGAGGGCAGGATGAAAAACTGTTTTTT. This chain connects TRBV18 to TRBJ1-4; unclear D gene. V was shortened by 4 bases and J by 6 bases, with 9 bases between the two germline ends. The CDR3 runs 13 residues. Germline V gene sequence: CDR1 KGHSH, CDR2 LQKENI.

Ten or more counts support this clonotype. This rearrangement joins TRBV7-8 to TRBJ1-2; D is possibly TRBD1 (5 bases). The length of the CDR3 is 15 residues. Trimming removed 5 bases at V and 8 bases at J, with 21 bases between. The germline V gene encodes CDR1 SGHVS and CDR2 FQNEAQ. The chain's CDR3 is CASSPPGQVNGGYTF. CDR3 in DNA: TGTGCCAGCAGCCCCCCGGGGCAGGTGAACGGCGGCTACACCTTC.

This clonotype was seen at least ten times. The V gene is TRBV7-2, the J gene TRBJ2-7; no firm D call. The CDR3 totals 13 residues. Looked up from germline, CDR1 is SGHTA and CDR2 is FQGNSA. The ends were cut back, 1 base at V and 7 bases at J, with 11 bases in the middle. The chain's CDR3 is CASSLDPSREQYF. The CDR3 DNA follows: TGTGCCAGCAGCTTAGATCCTAGTAGGGAGCAGTACTTC.

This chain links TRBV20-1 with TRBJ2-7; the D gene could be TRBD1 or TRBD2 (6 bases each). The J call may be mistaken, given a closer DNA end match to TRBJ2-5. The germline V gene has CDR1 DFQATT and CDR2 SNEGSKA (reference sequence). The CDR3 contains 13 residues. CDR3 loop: CRAARQAGETQYF. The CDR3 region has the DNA TGCAGAGCTGCGCGACAGGCGGGGGAGACCCAGTACTTC.

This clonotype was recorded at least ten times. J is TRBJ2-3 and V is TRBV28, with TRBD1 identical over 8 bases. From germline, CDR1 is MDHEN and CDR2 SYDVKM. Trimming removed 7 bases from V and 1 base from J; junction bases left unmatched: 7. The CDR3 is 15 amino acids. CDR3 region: CASTTTGAGTDTQYF. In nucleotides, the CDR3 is TGTGCCAGCACCACGACAGGGGCCGGCACAGATACGCAGTATTTT.

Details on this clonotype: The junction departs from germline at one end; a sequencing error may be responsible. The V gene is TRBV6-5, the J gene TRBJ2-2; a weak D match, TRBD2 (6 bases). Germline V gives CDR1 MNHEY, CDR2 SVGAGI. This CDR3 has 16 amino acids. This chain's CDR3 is CASSYSRSWGTGGLFF. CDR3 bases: TGTGCCAGCAGTTACTCGAGATCCTGGGGCACCGGGGGGCTGTTTTTT.

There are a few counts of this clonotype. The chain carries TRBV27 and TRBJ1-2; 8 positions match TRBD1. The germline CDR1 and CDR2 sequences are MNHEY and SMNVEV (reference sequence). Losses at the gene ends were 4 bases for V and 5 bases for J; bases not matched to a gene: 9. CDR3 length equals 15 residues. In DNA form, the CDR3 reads TGTGCCAGCAGTTCCCTTCGACAGGGGCAATATGGCTACACCTTC. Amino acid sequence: CASSSLRQGQYGYTF.

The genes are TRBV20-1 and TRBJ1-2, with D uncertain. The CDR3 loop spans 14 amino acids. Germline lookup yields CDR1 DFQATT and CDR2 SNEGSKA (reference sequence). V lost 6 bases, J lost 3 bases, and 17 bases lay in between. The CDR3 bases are TGCAGTGCGGAACATGGGGTAGGCGACTATGGCTACACCTTC. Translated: CSAEHGVGDYGYTF.

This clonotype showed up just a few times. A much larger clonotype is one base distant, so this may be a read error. The CDR3 is CASRSPQGTGEERFF. The CDR3 DNA follows: TGTGCCAGCAGATCACCTCAGGGGACAGGGGAGGAACGGTTTTTT. The chain links TRBV27 to TRBJ1-4, with TRBD1 identical over 10 bases. This CDR3 is 15 amino acids long. The germline V gene has CDR1 MNHEY and CDR2 SMNVEV (reference sequence). J was trimmed by 16 bases and V by 6 bases; bases with no gene match: 17. The complete variable domain, with remaining parts taken from reference TRBV27 and TRBJ1-4, reads EAQVTQNPRYLITVTGKKLTVTCSQNMNHEYMSWYRQDPGLGLRQIYYSMNVEVTDKGDVPEGYKVSRKEKRNFPLILESPSPNQTSLYFCASRSPQGTGEERFFGSGTQLSVL.

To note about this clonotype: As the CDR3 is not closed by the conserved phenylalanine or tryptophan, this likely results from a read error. CDR3 coding DNA: TGTGCCAGCAGCTTCCTGGCGGTAGCGGGGTCAGATACGCAGTATTTG. As protein: CASSFLAVAGSDTQYL. This chain links TRBV5-6 with TRBJ2-3, with 8 nucleotides matching TRBD2. Germline V gene lookup returns CDR1 SGHDT and CDR2 YYEEEE. J lost 4 bases, V lost 2 bases, and 9 bases had no gene match. This CDR3 contains 16 residues.

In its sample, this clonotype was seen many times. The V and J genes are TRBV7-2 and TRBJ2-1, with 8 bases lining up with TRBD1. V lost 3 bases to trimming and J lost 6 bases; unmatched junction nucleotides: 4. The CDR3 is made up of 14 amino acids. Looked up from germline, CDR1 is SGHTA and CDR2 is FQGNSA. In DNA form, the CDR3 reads TGTGCCAGCAGCTTGCAGGGGGCGCGCAATGAGCAGTTCTTC. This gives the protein CASSLQGARNEQFF.

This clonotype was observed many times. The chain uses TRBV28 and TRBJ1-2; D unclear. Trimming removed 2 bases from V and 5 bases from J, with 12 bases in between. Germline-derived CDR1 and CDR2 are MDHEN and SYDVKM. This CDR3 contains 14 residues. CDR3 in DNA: TGTGCCAGCAGTTTAGGGCAGGTTTTATATGGCTACACCTTC. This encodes CASSLGQVLYGYTF.

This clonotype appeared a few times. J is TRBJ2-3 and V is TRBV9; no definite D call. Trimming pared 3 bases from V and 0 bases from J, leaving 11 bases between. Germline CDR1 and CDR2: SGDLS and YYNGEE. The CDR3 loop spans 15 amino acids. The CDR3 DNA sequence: TGTGCCAGCAGCGACGCTTTAAGGAGCACAGATACGCAGTATTTT. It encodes CASSDALRSTDTQYF. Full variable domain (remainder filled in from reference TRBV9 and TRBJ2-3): DSGVTQTPKHLITATGQRVTLRCSPRSGDLSVYWYQQSLDQGLQFLIQYYNGEERAKGNILERFSAQQFPDLHSELNLSSLELGDSALYFCASSDALRSTDTQYFGPGTRLTVL.